The rows below give T cell receptor beta chains drawn from one sample of a study of post-analysis software for immune sequencing data. TCRdb itself ran the PCR reads through MiXCR, one entry per CDR3 protein. Altogether 800,000 to 950,000 distinct CDR3 sequences are present, roughly 50% being singletons, with the ten largest covering roughly 4.4%. Sequencing input: blood. These receptors came from a girl aged 5 to 17 with multiple sclerosis. Both conserved end residues are trimmed from each CDR3. A D gene is named only where the DNA matches it firmly.

d_call j_call v_call cdr3_aa
TRBD1 TRBJ2-5 TRBV9 ASSGSTGVQETQY
NA TRBJ1-4 TRBV5-6 ASSLNRPREKLF
TRBD2 TRBJ2-1 TRBV20-1 SANSGRAPNNEQF
NA NA TRBV7-9 ASSSSGRRPYEQY
TRBD2 TRBJ2-1 TRBV7-2 ASSPGLAGGIKQF
TRBD1 TRBJ1-4 TRBV9 ASSAGQLVNEKLF
TRBD1 TRBJ2-7 TRBV13 ASSVRDSNSYEQY
NA TRBJ2-5 TRBV20-1 SARGRHASAGTYGQY
TRBD2 TRBJ2-3 TRBV20-1 SARDKEAGGRRDTQY
NA TRBJ2-7 TRBV7-6 ASSQAAVQY
NA TRBJ2-7 TRBV10-3 ATRDTTFYEQY
NA TRBJ1-1 TRBV5-1 ASSMDNMNTEAF
NA TRBJ2-1 TRBV7-2 ASSFTANEQF